The 12 T cell receptor beta chains presented below share a single source sample, sequenced in a study of blood T cell repertoires in COVID-19 (dated by TCRdb to 2018 to 2021). The method was the immunoSEQ multiplex PCR assay. Here the immuneACCESS table is served through TCRdb, limited to in-frame sequences with V and J called. Missing clones are a known gap in these copies; in checked studies unresolved V genes cover under half, and the rest lacks a known reason. The sample includes fewer than 350,000 clones, with approximately 91% observed a single time. The top ten hold around 4.8% of the sample. The sequenced material came from PBMCs or T cells enriched from blood (not recorded which). The origin of the receptors is a man in his fifties or sixties who had recovered from COVID-19.

This clone was found many times. The chain couples TRBV2 to TRBJ2-3, with 7 bases that match TRBD2. There are 14 residues in the CDR3. The V gene's germline CDR1 is SNHLY and CDR2 FYNNEI. The V gene end was trimmed by 7 bases and the J gene end by 2 bases; junction bases not matched to a gene: 6. The CDR3 spells CASKTSAITDTQYF. The CDR3 coding sequence is TGTGCCAGCAAAACTAGCGCGATCACAGATACGCAGTATTTT. The full variable domain, rest sourced from reference TRBV2 and TRBJ2-3, is EPEVTQTPSHQVTQMGQEVILRCVPISNHLYFYWYRQILGQKVEFLVSFYNNEISEKSEIFDDQFSVERPDGSNFTLKIRSTKLEDSAMYFCASKTSAITDTQYFGPGTRLTVL.

This sequence joins TRBV4-2 and TRBJ2-2; possible D gene TRBD2, 5 bases. The CDR3 contains 17 residues. Trimming cost V 4 bases and J 0 bases, with 15 bases left between them. The V gene's germline CDR1 is LGHNA and CDR2 YNFKEQ. The CDR3 DNA follows: TGTGCCAGCAGCCTAGGGCGAGGGTACGCGAACACCGGGGAGCTGTTTTTT. Translated, it gives CASSLGRGYANTGELFF.

The chain couples TRBV19 to TRBJ1-2; 8 bases line up with TRBD1. The germline V gene has CDR1 LNHDA and CDR2 SQIVND (reference sequence). Losses at the gene ends were 9 bases for V and 5 bases for J; bases not matched to a gene: 17. The CDR3 is 16 residues long. CDR3 DNA: TGTGCCAGCTTACCCCGCCGGACAGGGAAGGGATATGGCTACACCTTC. It specifies CASLPRRTGKGYGYTF.

This clone was seen only once. The rearrangement joins TRBV5-1 to TRBJ2-5, with 12 bases that match TRBD2. The CDR3 covers 16 residues. Trimming took 4 bases from V and 0 from J; bases not matched to a gene: 4. Germline V gene sequence: CDR1 SGHRS, CDR2 YFSETQ. The CDR3 protein is CASSTGLAGYQETQYF. The DNA of the CDR3 is TGCGCCAGCAGCACCGGACTAGCGGGGTACCAAGAGACCCAGTACTTC.

The genes are TRBV27 and TRBJ1-6; 7 bases match TRBD1. Germline assignment: CDR1 MNHEY and CDR2 SMNVEV (reference sequence). V lost 6 bases to trimming and J lost 3 bases; unmatched junction nucleotides: 8. This CDR3 has 16 amino acids. The DNA of the CDR3 is TGTGCCAGCAGAGGGGGCGCAGGGGGCTATAATTCACCCCTCCACTTT. Translated, it gives CASRGGAGGYNSPLHF.

This chain connects TRBV6-5 to TRBJ1-5, with D possibly matching TRBD1 (5 bases). The germline V gene encodes CDR1 MNHEY and CDR2 SVGAGI. The CDR3 has 14 residues. The V end was cut by 10 bases, the J end by 6 bases, with 19 bases between. The CDR3 loop reads CATRREGRFQPQHF. The CDR3 coding sequence is TGTGCCACCCGGCGAGAGGGGAGGTTTCAGCCCCAGCATTTT.

The genes are TRBV5-5 and TRBJ2-1, with TRBD1 matching over 7 bases. CDR1 is SGHKS and CDR2 is YYEKEE in the germline V gene (reference sequence). The CDR3 loop spans 15 amino acids. After removal of 4 bases from V and 5 bases from J, the junction contained 9 bases not matched to a gene. CDR3 nucleotide sequence: TGTGCCAGCAGCCAGGGACGGGACAGTGACAATGAGCAGTTCTTC. It is translated as CASSQGRDSDNEQFF.

The chain recombines TRBV7-3 with TRBJ2-2; unclear D gene. Germline V gene data show CDR1 as SGHTA and CDR2 as FQGTGA. This CDR3 is 15 amino acids long. V lost 5 bases, J lost 2 bases, and 12 bases lay in between. The CDR3 here is CASSRQAYNTGELFF. CDR3 coding DNA: TGTGCCAGCAGCCGCCAGGCCTACAACACCGGGGAGCTGTTTTTT. Using reference TRBV7-3 and TRBJ2-2 for the parts outside the CDR3, the full variable domain is GAGVSQTPSNKVTEKGKYVELRCDPISGHTALYWYRQSLGQGPEFLIYFQGTGAADDSGLPNDRFFAVRPEGSVSTLKIQRTERGDSAVYLCASSRQAYNTGELFFGEGSRLTVL.

This clone was counted once. This chain joins TRBV18 and TRBJ1-5, with D uncertain. Trimming removed 1 base at V and 5 bases at J, with 12 bases between. Germline CDR1 KGHSH, CDR2 LQKENI. The CDR3 has 15 amino acids. CDR3 protein: CASSPRSGLDQPQHF. DNA of the CDR3: TGTGCCAGCTCACCACGTAGTGGTTTAGATCAGCCCCAGCATTTT.

V and J are TRBV28 and TRBJ1-5; 7 positions agree with TRBD1. CDR1 is MDHEN, CDR2 SYDVKM, per germline. The CDR3 spans 15 residues. The junction had 9 bases not matched to a gene; V was cut back by 7 bases and J by 3 bases. The CDR3: CASTGGRGFNQPQHF. DNA of the CDR3: TGTGCCAGCACTGGGGGCAGGGGGTTCAATCAGCCCCAGCATTTT.

This clone occurred a few times. This chain uses TRBV11-1 with TRBJ2-7; D is undetermined. Germline-derived CDR1 and CDR2 are SGHAT and FQDESV (reference sequence). V gave up 3 bases and J gave up 5 bases, with 14 bases separating them. The CDR3 totals 14 residues. This CDR3 is CASSFNFGTHEQYF. Written as DNA, the CDR3 is TGTGCCAGCAGCTTCAACTTCGGTACCCACGAGCAGTACTTC.

This CDR3 is CASSEALRRGQPQHF. The CDR3 DNA reads TGTGCCAGCAGTGAAGCGCTTCGGCGGGGGCAGCCCCAGCATTTT. The V gene is TRBV2, the J gene TRBJ1-5; D is perhaps TRBD1 (5 bases). The CDR3 has 15 residues. Trimming removed 0 bases from V and 7 bases from J, with 13 bases in between. Per germline, CDR1 SNHLY and CDR2 FYNNEI.